The rows below give T cell receptor beta chains drawn from one sample of a study of T cell responses to AZD1222 COVID-19 vaccine. Clones were read by immunoSEQ multiplex PCR, and TCRdb kept only the in-frame ones, dropping some. Among 150,000 to 180,000 clones, around nine tenths were seen once, and the ten largest hold 18%. The sequencing used peripheral blood, collected on day 0 of AZD1222 vaccination. These receptors were obtained from an adult in good health. Each CDR3 is given with its conserved first and last residue. Fields, in order: clone size, J gene, D gene, V gene, CDR3 DNA, CDR3 protein. D genes are given only for firm matches. Only some rows state a clone size, as once, few, many or a class for expanded clones.

. TRBJ1-6 TRBD1 TRBV27 TGTGCCACTACTCCCAGGGGGACCAATTCACCCCTCCACTTT CATTPRGTNSPLHF
. TRBJ2-1 TRBD2 TRBV5-6 TGTGCCAGCAGCACCGGGACTAGCTCCTACAATGAGCAGTTCTTC CASSTGTSSYNEQFF
. TRBJ2-7 . TRBV29-1 TGCAGCGTTGATAAGGGGAGGGAGCAGTACTTC CSVDKGREQYF
. TRBJ1-1 . TRBV11-2 TGTGCCAGCAGCTTAGATCTCGGAGGCACTGAAGCTTTCTTT CASSLDLGGTEAFF
. TRBJ1-4 . TRBV29-1 TGCAGCGTTGTAGTGAGTAGTGATGCAACTAATGAAAAACTGTTTTTT CSVVVSSDATNEKLFF
. TRBJ2-1 TRBD1 TRBV10-1 TGCGCCAGCAGCACAGGGGGGAGCTCCTACAATGAGCAGTTCTTC CASSTGGSSYNEQFF
. TRBJ2-5 . TRBV7-2 TGTGCCAGCAGCTCACGACCCTCGCGACTGCTCCAAGAGACCCAGTACTTC CASSSRPSRLLQETQYF
. TRBJ2-1 TRBD2 TRBV11-2 TGTGCCAGCAGCTTTAGGGGAGGTTCCGGGACTACTTACAATGAGCAGTTCTTC CASSFRGGSGTTYNEQFF
. TRBJ2-3 TRBD2 TRBV7-3 TGTGCCAGCAGCTTCGTAGGTACTAGCGGGAGCCATACGCAGTATTTT CASSFVGTSGSHTQYF
. TRBJ1-2 . TRBV27 TGTGCCAGCAGTTTAACCTCCGGGGCAGCTCTCTATGGCTACACCTTC CASSLTSGAALYGYTF
. TRBJ1-2 . TRBV5-1 TGCGCCAGCAGCTTGATGGACAACAACTATGGCTACACCTTC CASSLMDNNYGYTF
. TRBJ1-1 . TRBV19 TGTGCCAGCCAAAGTCAGGGGAACACTGAAGCTTTCTTT CASQSQGNTEAFF
. TRBJ1-2 . TRBV3-1/TRBV3-2 TGTGCCAGCAGCCAATGTTGGGGGTATGGCTACACCTTC CASSQCWGYGYTF
. TRBJ1-2 . TRBV4-3 TGCGCCAGCAGCCAAGTGGGCGGGTCTAACTATGGCTACACCTTC CASSQVGGSNYGYTF
. TRBJ2-7 . TRBV7-9 TGTGCCAGCAGTCCTCCTATTCTGGGAGCGGAAACTTCCTACGAGCAGTACTTC CASSPPILGAETSYEQYF
. TRBJ1-4 . TRBV7-2 TGTGCCAGCAGCTTAACCGAAATCCGCGAAAAACTGTTTTTT CASSLTEIREKLFF
. TRBJ1-2 TRBD1 TRBV6-1 TGTGCCAGCAGTGAAGGTGGGACAGCTTATGGCTACACCTTC CASSEGGTAYGYTF
. TRBJ2-5 TRBD1 TRBV11-2 TGTGCCAGCAGCCGGGGACAGGGAGAGACCCAGTACTTC CASSRGQGETQYF
. TRBJ2-3 TRBD1 TRBV5-1 TGCGCCAGCAGCTTGGGCGGGGACAGGACAGATACGCAGTATTTT CASSLGGDRTDTQYF
. TRBJ1-2 . TRBV7-9 TGTGCCAGCGGCAGTAGGGCCCACGAGTGCTACACCTTC CASGSRAHECYTF
. TRBJ1-6 TRBD1 TRBV28 TGTGCCAGCAGTTGGGGAGGGGGCGATTCACCCCTCCACTTT CASSWGGGDSPLHF
. TRBJ1-1 . TRBV21-1 TGTGCCAGCAGCAAAGCCCCGGGACGGAAGAACACTGAAGCTTTCTTT CASSKAPGRKNTEAFF
. TRBJ1-2 TRBD1 TRBV24-1 TGTGCCTCTGAAGGGGGCGGGGGCTACACCTTC CASEGGGGYTF
. TRBJ1-1 . TRBV6-2/TRBV6-3 TGTGCCAGCAGTTACAAGCCTGCGGGGCCGAACACTGAAGCTTTCTTT CASSYKPAGPNTEAFF
. TRBJ2-3 . TRBV30 TGTGCCTGGAGCCCGCCCGGTTGGGAAGATACGCAGTATTTT CAWSPPGWEDTQYF
. TRBJ2-1 TRBD1 TRBV7-8 TGTGCCAGCAGCTCAGTGACAGGGTACAATGAGCAGTTCTTC CASSSVTGYNEQFF
once TRBJ2-1 TRBD2 TRBV15 TGTGCCACCACCGCGGGGGGGCCTGCCAATGAGCAGTTCTTC CATTAGGPANEQFF
. TRBJ2-1 TRBD1 TRBV28 TGTGCCAGCACTTACTCCAGGGGGACAGTCATCCAAAACAGGTACAATGAGCAGTTCTTC CASTYSRGTVIQNRYNEQFF